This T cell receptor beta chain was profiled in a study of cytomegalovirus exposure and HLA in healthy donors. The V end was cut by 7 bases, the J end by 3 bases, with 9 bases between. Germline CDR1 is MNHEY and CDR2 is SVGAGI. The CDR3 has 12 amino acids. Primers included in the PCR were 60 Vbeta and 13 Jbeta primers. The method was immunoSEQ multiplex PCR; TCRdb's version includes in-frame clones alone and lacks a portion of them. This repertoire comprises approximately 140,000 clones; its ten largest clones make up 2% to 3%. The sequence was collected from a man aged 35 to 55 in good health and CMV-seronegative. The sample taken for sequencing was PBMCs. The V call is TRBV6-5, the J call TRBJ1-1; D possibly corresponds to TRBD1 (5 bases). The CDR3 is CASTGGHTEAFF. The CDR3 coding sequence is TGTGCCAGCACCGGGGGTCACACTGAAGCTTTCTTT.